This T cell receptor beta chain was sequenced during a study of TIL therapy for anti-PD-1-resistant metastatic lung cancer. Background on the study: Tumors carried a median 1.5 non-synonymous mutations per megabase. Study conclusions and caveats: Many TIL product clones were absent from baseline tumor, suggesting clonal contraction.

V gave up 1 base and J gave up 5 bases, with 8 bases separating them. In germline, CDR1 is SGHTA, CDR2 FQGNSA. CDR3 length: 13 residues. The time point denotes: pre-treatment sample, taken before nivolumab and TIL therapy. Pleural nodules or supraclavicular lymph nodes made up most of the excised metastases sampled. Tumor harvest preceded PD-1/PD-L1 blockade, followed by nivolumab treatment. This clone was detected a few times. Its matching antigen is unknown. This was the immunoSEQ v3 assay. Using immunoSEQ multiplex PCR, the repertoire was profiled, and TCRdb retains in-frame clones only, with some absent. The table includes under 100,000 clones, less than 70% detected once.

The source material was tumor tissue, sampled at baseline. The receptor comes from a person aged 25 to 79 with non-small cell lung cancer. This sequence joins TRBV7-2 and TRBJ1-1; D is perhaps TRBD1 (5 bases). The CDR3, as DNA: TGTGCCAGCAGCTTAGGGGGGGGAACTGAAGCTTTCTTT. Its translation is CASSLGGGTEAFF.